Below, 25 T cell receptor beta chains from the same sample are listed, as sequenced in a study of blood T cell repertoires in COVID-19. Repertoires were generated with immunoSEQ multiplex PCR, while TCRdb's copy carries only in-frame clones and drops some. The sample records about 270,000 clones, around 81% being singletons. Material: peripheral blood. Receptors originate from a woman aged 60 to 75 with active or convalescent COVID-19.

The rearrangement uses TRBV19 and TRBJ1-2, with D unresolved. CDR1 and CDR2 from the germline V gene are LNHDA and SQIVND (reference sequence). Trimming stripped 6 bases from V and 5 bases from J, with 10 bases between. CDR3 length equals 12 residues. Written as DNA, the CDR3 is TGTGCCAGTAGCCGAGGTGATTATGGCTACACCTTC. Translation gives CASSRGDYGYTF.

CDR3: CSVEVPGGSNYGYTF. The CDR3, as DNA: TGCAGCGTTGAAGTACCAGGGGGCTCAAACTATGGCTACACCTTC. The rearrangement uses TRBV29-1 and TRBJ1-2; 8 bases map to TRBD1. Trimming took 1 base from V and 2 from J; bases not matched to a gene: 6. This CDR3 has 15 amino acids. Germline lookup yields CDR1 SQVTM and CDR2 ANQGSEA.

J is TRBJ1-1 and V is TRBV5-1; 7 nucleotides match TRBD1. The CDR3 runs 16 residues. Germline lookup yields CDR1 SGHRS and CDR2 YFSETQ. The V segment lost 4 bases and the J segment 5 bases; nucleotides outside the gene matches: 14. CDR3 nucleotide sequence: TGCGCCAGCAGCACTGGTACCTCTGGGACAGCTACTGAAGCTTTCTTT. It specifies CASSTGTSGTATEAFF.

The genes are TRBV12-5 and TRBJ1-4, with D unclear. Germline CDR1 LGHNT, CDR2 FRNRAP. V gave up 0 bases and J gave up 2 bases, with 10 bases separating them. This CDR3 is 16 amino acids long. The CDR3 reads CASGLVPGGTNEKLFF. The CDR3 DNA is TGTGCTAGTGGTTTGGTACCGGGAGGCACTAATGAAAAACTGTTTTTT.

This clone was seen once. This sequence joins TRBV24-1 and TRBJ1-1, with D uncertain. CDR1 and CDR2 (germline): KGHDR, SFDVKD. Trimming cost V 8 bases and J 7 bases, with 13 bases left between them. The CDR3 extends over 12 amino acids. CDR3: CATTPGPLEAFF. DNA of the CDR3: TGTGCCACCACTCCCGGTCCCCTTGAAGCTTTCTTT.

This clone turned up a few times. The chain uses TRBV27 and TRBJ2-5, with D possibly being TRBD2 (5 bases). Trimming removed 2 bases from V and 5 bases from J, with 18 bases in between. This CDR3 spans 16 amino acids. Germline assignment: CDR1 MNHEY and CDR2 SMNVEV (reference sequence). The CDR3 region is CASSLTSGPASETQYF. DNA of the CDR3: TGTGCCAGCAGTTTAACTAGTGGCCCAGCAAGCGAGACCCAGTACTTC.

The chain recombines TRBV6-5 with TRBJ1-1; D is possibly TRBD1 (6 bases). V lost 2 bases, J lost 5 bases, and 12 bases lay in between. From germline, CDR1 is MNHEY and CDR2 SVGAGI. The CDR3 loop spans 14 amino acids. CDR3 DNA sequence: TGTGCCAGCAGTTACACAGGGTGGCTGACTGAAGCTTTCTTT. Translating it yields CASSYTGWLTEAFF.

The chain recombines TRBV4-1 with TRBJ1-4; D is ambiguous. The V and J ends lost 1 base and 0 bases respectively, with 9 bases between them. CDR3 length: 16 amino acids. Germline V gene data show CDR1 as MGHRA and CDR2 as YSYEKL. The CDR3 sequence is CASSQAGPATNEKLFF. CDR3 nucleotides: TGCGCCAGCAGCCAAGCTGGGCCTGCAACTAATGAAAAACTGTTTTTT.

This chain connects TRBV4-2 to TRBJ1-4; 9 nucleotides align to TRBD1. The CDR3 length is 17 residues. From germline, CDR1 is LGHNA and CDR2 YNFKEQ. J lost 0 bases, V lost 3 bases, and 5 bases had no gene match. The CDR3 loop is CASSHGQGPATNEKLFF. Written as DNA, the CDR3 is TGTGCCAGCAGCCACGGACAGGGGCCCGCAACTAATGAAAAACTGTTTTTT.

CDR3 sequence (DNA): TGTGCCAGTAGTACGGACAGGGGGTCCTACAATGAGCAGTTCTTC. It specifies CASSTDRGSYNEQFF. This chain links TRBV19 with TRBJ2-1; TRBD1 aligns across 10 bases. The V segment lost 4 bases and the J segment 1 base; nucleotides outside the gene matches: 1. This CDR3 region has 15 residues. Germline-derived CDR1 and CDR2 are LNHDA and SQIVND (reference sequence).

The V call is TRBV7-6, the J call TRBJ2-5, with 8 bases that match TRBD2. Losses at the gene ends were 2 bases for V and 5 bases for J; bases not matched to a gene: 10. Germline-derived CDR1 and CDR2 are SGHVS and FNYEAQ. This CDR3 comprises 16 residues. The CDR3 DNA follows: TGTGCCAGCAGCTTATCCGGGACTAGAAGGAGGGAGACCCAGTACTTC. It encodes CASSLSGTRRRETQYF.

The chain combines TRBV10-3 with TRBJ1-1; no firm D call. The V gene's germline CDR1 is ENHRY and CDR2 SYGVKD. V lost 0 bases, J lost 8 bases, and 10 bases lay in between. The CDR3 consists of 13 residues. CDR3 loop: CAISESRFGEAFF. Here the CDR3 DNA reads TGTGCCATCAGTGAGTCGAGATTCGGGGAAGCTTTCTTT.

V usage is TRBV30 and J usage is TRBJ2-1; TRBD1 matches at 7 bases. This CDR3 has 13 amino acids. V was clipped by 5 bases and J by 4 bases; unmatched bases: 5. From germline, CDR1 is GTSNPN and CDR2 SVGIG (reference sequence). DNA for the CDR3: TGTGCCTGGTCGGGACAGCCTTACAATGAGCAGTTCTTC. It is translated as CAWSGQPYNEQFF.

The chain recombines TRBV4-2 with TRBJ2-1; the match to TRBD2 covers 7 bases. Germline CDR1 LGHNA, CDR2 YNFKEQ. V gave up 2 bases and J gave up 6 bases; unmatched junction bases: 10. This CDR3 comprises 16 residues. CDR3: CASSQSYLADSNEQFF. In DNA, the CDR3 is TGTGCCAGCAGCCAAAGCTACCTAGCGGATTCCAATGAGCAGTTCTTC.

A few counts support this clone. This chain connects TRBV7-2 to TRBJ1-5; D remains ambiguous. The CDR3 is 15 residues long. The germline V and J ends were trimmed by 1 base and 7 bases, with 14 bases remaining between them. In germline, CDR1 is SGHTA, CDR2 FQGNSA. The CDR3 sequence is CASSLDGQREQPQHF. CDR3 coding DNA: TGTGCCAGCAGCTTAGACGGTCAGAGGGAACAGCCCCAGCATTTT.

The rearrangement links TRBV5-4 to TRBJ1-2, with TRBD1 as a possible D gene (6 bases). V was cut by 2 bases and J by 5 bases, with 13 bases left in between. Germline-derived CDR1 and CDR2 are SGHNT and YYREEE (reference sequence). The CDR3 contains 14 residues. The CDR3, as DNA: TGTGCCAGCAGCTTACAGGGAGATTGGTATGGCTACACCTTC. Amino acid sequence: CASSLQGDWYGYTF.

V and J are TRBV6-1 and TRBJ2-7; 10 nucleotides agree with TRBD1. Germline V CDR1 and CDR2: MNHNS, SASEGT. V trimming: 3 bases; J trimming: 5 bases; junction bases outside the gene matches: 7. The CDR3 runs to 15 residues. CDR3 DNA sequence: TGTGCCAGCAGTGAGGCCGGGACAGGGGAGGACGAGCAGTACTTC. Protein: CASSEAGTGEDEQYF.

This clone appeared a single time. The genes are TRBV18 and TRBJ2-7; D gene unclear. The germline gives CDR1 KGHSH, CDR2 LQKENI. This CDR3 is built from 14 residues. V was pared by 3 bases and J by 2 bases, with 11 bases between. The CDR3 reads CASSPGRSPYEQYF. The CDR3 nucleotides are TGTGCCAGCTCACCGGGCAGGTCCCCCTACGAGCAGTACTTC.

This chain links TRBV5-1 with TRBJ2-1; TRBD2 matches 7 bases. V shed 6 bases, J shed 8 bases, and the junction held 5 bases outside the gene matches. The germline V gene encodes CDR1 SGHRS and CDR2 YFSETQ. The CDR3 is made up of 12 amino acids. CDR3: CASMGGEDEQFF. The CDR3 bases are TGCGCCAGCATGGGAGGGGAGGATGAGCAGTTCTTC. Full variable domain (remainder filled in from reference TRBV5-1 and TRBJ2-1): KAGVTQTPRYLIKTRGQQVTLSCSPISGHRSVSWYQQTPGQGLQFLFEYFSETQRNKGNFPGRFSGRQFSNSRSEMNVSTLELGDSALYLCASMGGEDEQFFGPGTRLTVL.

J is TRBJ2-6 and V is TRBV5-1; 7 positions agree with TRBD1. The CDR3 extends over 16 amino acids. The ends lost 4 bases at V and 0 bases at J; junction bases unmatched: 4. Germline V gene data show CDR1 as SGHRS and CDR2 as YFSETQ. The CDR3 sequence is CASSIRQGSGANVLTF. DNA of the CDR3: TGCGCCAGCAGCATCCGACAGGGCTCTGGGGCCAACGTCCTGACTTTC.

The sample holds a few counts of this clone. The CDR3 loop reads CASGSRGTDTQYF. In DNA, the CDR3 is TGCGCCAGCGGCTCACGCGGCACAGATACGCAGTATTTT. V gene TRBV5-1 combines with J gene TRBJ2-3; D is uncertain. The length of the CDR3 is 13 residues. CDR1 is SGHRS, CDR2 YFSETQ, per germline. Trimming took off 7 bases at V and 1 base at J, with 10 bases between the two ends.

The chain employs TRBV29-1 and TRBJ1-2; possibly TRBD1 for D (6 bases). The CDR3 is made up of 12 amino acids. Trimming took 6 bases from V and 4 from J, leaving 12 bases between them. The germline gives CDR1 SQVTM, CDR2 ANQGSEA. CDR3 residues: CSVQGFGYGYTF. As DNA, the CDR3 is TGCAGCGTACAGGGTTTCGGCTATGGCTACACCTTC.

This chain links TRBV7-8 with TRBJ2-2; the D gene is possibly TRBD2 (5 bases). Germline CDR1 SGHVS, CDR2 FQNEAQ. The CDR3 runs to 14 residues. V lost 5 bases to trimming and J lost 1 base, with 8 bases between them. CDR3 sequence reads: CASSRTVNTGELFF. The CDR3 DNA follows: TGTGCCAGCAGCAGGACTGTGAACACCGGGGAGCTGTTTTTT.

This clone has only a few counts. J is TRBJ2-7 and V is TRBV18; possibly TRBD1 for D (6 bases). CDR1 is KGHSH, CDR2 LQKENI, per germline. Trimming took off 2 bases at V and 3 bases at J, with 8 bases between the two ends. This CDR3 spans 13 amino acids. CDR3 region: CASSPSGDYEQYF. In nucleotides, the CDR3 is TGTGCCAGCTCACCATCAGGGGACTACGAGCAGTACTTC.

This chain connects TRBV6-1 to TRBJ2-2, with 9 bases aligning to TRBD1. The length of the CDR3 is 16 residues. Trimming cost V 4 bases and J 3 bases; bases outside gene matches: 6. Germline values: CDR1 MNHNS, CDR2 SASEGT. This CDR3 reads CASSGGTGLYTGELFF. In DNA form, the CDR3 reads TGTGCCAGCAGTGGTGGGACAGGGCTATACACCGGGGAGCTGTTTTTT.